The 10 T cell receptor beta chains below were found in one sample sequenced in a study of cytomegalovirus exposure and HLA in healthy donors. PCR involved 60 Vbeta and 13 Jbeta primers. The data were produced by immunoSEQ multiplex PCR, yet TCRdb's version contains in-frame clones alone and is incomplete. This sample carries about 130,000 clones, with about 1.5% going to the ten biggest clones. Sequenced sample: PBMCs. The receptor set was obtained from a woman aged 40 to 49 in good health and CMV-seropositive.

Written as DNA, the CDR3 is TGTGCCAGCGACGGGGGGGGAAACTATGGCTACACCTTC. This translates into CASDGGGNYGYTF. J is TRBJ1-2 and V is TRBV25-1; D perhaps matches TRBD1 (5 bases). CDR3 size: 13 residues. Germline V gives CDR1 MGHDK, CDR2 SYGVNS. V was trimmed by 8 bases and J by 2 bases, leaving 12 bases between them.

V and J are TRBV6-1 and TRBJ2-5; 10 positions agree with TRBD2. The CDR3 contains 14 residues. The V gene end was trimmed by 4 bases and the J gene end by 4 bases; junction bases not matched to a gene: 3. In germline, CDR1 is MNHNS, CDR2 SASEGT. CDR3 DNA sequence: TGTGCCAGCAGTGGCCCTAGCGGGAGAGAGACCCAGTACTTC. Its translation: CASSGPSGRETQYF.

The chain recombines TRBV21-1 with TRBJ2-1; the table's D gene call, TRBD2, was not cross checked with the DNA. TRBV21-1 is given as a pseudogene. This CDR3 has 13 residues. CDR3 loop: CASSGTNTDEQFF. CDR3 nucleotides: TGTGCCAGCAGCGGGACTAACACGGATGAGCAGTTCTTC.

This chain links TRBV9 with TRBJ2-7; 13 bases agree with TRBD2. CDR3 length: 16 amino acids. V shed 4 bases, J shed 0 bases, and the junction held 4 bases outside the gene matches. Germline V gene data show CDR1 as SGDLS and CDR2 as YYNGEE. CDR3 sequence (DNA): TGTGCCAGCAGCTCTCGGACTAGCGGGAGCTCCTACGAGCAGTACTTC. The encoded protein is CASSSRTSGSSYEQYF. Full variable domain (missing parts from reference TRBV9 and TRBJ2-7): DSGVTQTPKHLITATGQRVTLRCSPRSGDLSVYWYQQSLDQGLQFLIQYYNGEERAKGNILERFSAQQFPDLHSELNLSSLELGDSALYFCASSSRTSGSSYEQYFGPGTRLTVT.

The V gene is TRBV28, the J gene TRBJ1-1; 7 bases align to TRBD1. This CDR3 comprises 16 residues. V was clipped by 2 bases and J by 6 bases; unmatched bases: 12. Germline CDR1 MDHEN, CDR2 SYDVKM. The CDR3 loop reads CASSLGSGTEDPEAFF. The CDR3 DNA reads TGTGCCAGCAGTTTAGGTTCCGGGACAGAAGATCCTGAAGCTTTCTTT.

V usage is TRBV5-6 and J usage is TRBJ1-6; 8 nucleotides match TRBD1. The germline V gene encodes CDR1 SGHDT and CDR2 YYEEEE. The ends lost 5 bases at V and 10 bases at J; junction bases unmatched: 11. This CDR3 region has 15 residues. CDR3 residues: CASRKTGEKISPLHF. CDR3 bases: TGTGCCAGCAGAAAGACAGGGGAAAAAATCTCACCCCTCCACTTT.

This rearrangement joins TRBV7-2 to TRBJ2-7, with 8 bases matching TRBD1. From germline, CDR1 is SGHTA and CDR2 FQGNSA. The CDR3 runs 18 residues. Unmatched junction bases numbered 18, after V lost 5 bases and J lost 3 bases. The CDR3, as DNA: TGTGCCAGCAGCCTGAGGACAGGGCTCGCCGTAACTTACTACGAGCAGTACTTC. This gives the protein CASSLRTGLAVTYYEQYF.

The chain employs TRBV7-8 and TRBJ1-5; D is perhaps TRBD1 (6 bases). This CDR3 is 14 amino acids long. Germline assignment: CDR1 SGHVS and CDR2 FQNEAQ. The V gene lost 2 bases and the J gene lost 4 bases, with 9 bases spanning the gap. CDR3 region: CASSLLQGNQPQHF. CDR3 nucleotides: TGTGCCAGCAGCTTACTACAGGGAAATCAGCCCCAGCATTTT. Full variable domain (rest looked up from reference TRBV7-8 and TRBJ1-5): GAGVSQSPRYKVAKRGQDVALRCDPISGHVSLFWYQQALGQGPEFLTYFQNEAQLDKSGLPSDRFFAERPEGSVSTLKIQRTQQEDSAVYLCASSLLQGNQPQHFGDGTRLSIL.

The genes are TRBV4-1 and TRBJ2-3; 8 bases are shared with TRBD2. The germline gives CDR1 MGHRA, CDR2 YSYEKL. This CDR3 contains 15 residues. V was pared by 5 bases and J by 4 bases, with 8 bases of the junction left unmatched. Here the CDR3 DNA reads TGCGCCAGCAGCAGACTAGCGCCCACCCCAGATACGCAGTATTTT. Amino acid sequence: CASSRLAPTPDTQYF.

The rearrangement joins TRBV13 to TRBJ2-5; 7 bases match TRBD1. With V trimmed by 5 bases and J by 0 bases, 9 bases remained unmatched. This CDR3 is 16 amino acids long. The germline V gene encodes CDR1 PRHDT and CDR2 FYEKMQ (reference sequence). CDR3: CASSSRDRGNQETQYF. CDR3 in DNA: TGTGCCAGCAGCAGTCGGGACAGAGGAAACCAAGAGACCCAGTACTTC.